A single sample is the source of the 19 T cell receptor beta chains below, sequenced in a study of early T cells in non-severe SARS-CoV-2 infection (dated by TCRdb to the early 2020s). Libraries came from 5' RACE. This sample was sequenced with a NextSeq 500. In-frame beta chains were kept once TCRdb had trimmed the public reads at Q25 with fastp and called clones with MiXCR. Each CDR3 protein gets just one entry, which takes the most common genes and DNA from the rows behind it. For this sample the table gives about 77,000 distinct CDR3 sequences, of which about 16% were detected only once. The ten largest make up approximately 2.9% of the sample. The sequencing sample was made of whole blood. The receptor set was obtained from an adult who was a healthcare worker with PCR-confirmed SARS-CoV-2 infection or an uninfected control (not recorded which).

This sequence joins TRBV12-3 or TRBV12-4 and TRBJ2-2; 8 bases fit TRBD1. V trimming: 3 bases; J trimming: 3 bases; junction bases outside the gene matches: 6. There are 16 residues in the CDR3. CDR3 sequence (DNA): TGTGCCAGCAGTTTCGCCAGGGGGCTGGACACCGGGGAGCTGTTTTTT. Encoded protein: CASSFARGLDTGELFF.

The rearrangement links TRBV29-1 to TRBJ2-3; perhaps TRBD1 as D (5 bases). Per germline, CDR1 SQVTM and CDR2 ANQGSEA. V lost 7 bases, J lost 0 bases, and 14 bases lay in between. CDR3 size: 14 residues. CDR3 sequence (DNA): TGCAGCGCCCCCGCCGCAGGGAGCACAGATACGCAGTATTTT. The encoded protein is CSAPAAGSTDTQYF.

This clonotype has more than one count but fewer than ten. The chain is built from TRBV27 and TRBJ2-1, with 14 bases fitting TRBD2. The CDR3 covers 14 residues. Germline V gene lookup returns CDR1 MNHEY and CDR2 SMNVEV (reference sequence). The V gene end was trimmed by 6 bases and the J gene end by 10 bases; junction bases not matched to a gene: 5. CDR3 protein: CASRGLAGVQEQFF. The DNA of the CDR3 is TGTGCCAGCAGGGGACTAGCGGGAGTACAGGAGCAGTTCTTC.

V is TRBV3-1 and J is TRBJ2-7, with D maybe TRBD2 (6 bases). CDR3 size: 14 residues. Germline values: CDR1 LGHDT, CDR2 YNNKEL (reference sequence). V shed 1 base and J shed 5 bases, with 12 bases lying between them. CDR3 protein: CASSQGGIGNEQYF. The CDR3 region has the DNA TGTGCCAGCAGCCAAGGCGGGATTGGGAACGAGCAGTACTTC.

The CDR3 region has the DNA TGCGCCAGCAGCCCGAGGGAGGTGGGAACTGAAGCTTTCTTT. Protein product: CASSPREVGTEAFF. The rearrangement uses TRBV4-1 and TRBJ1-1; D not resolved. Germline V gene data show CDR1 as MGHRA and CDR2 as YSYEKL. This CDR3 spans 14 amino acids. Trimming took 4 bases from V and 5 from J, leaving 14 bases between them.

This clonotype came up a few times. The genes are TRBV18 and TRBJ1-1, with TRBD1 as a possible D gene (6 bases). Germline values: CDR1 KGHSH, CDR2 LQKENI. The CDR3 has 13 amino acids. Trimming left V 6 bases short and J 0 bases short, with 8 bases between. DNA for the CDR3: TGTGCCAGCTCTCAGGGGATGAACACTGAAGCTTTCTTT. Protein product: CASSQGMNTEAFF.

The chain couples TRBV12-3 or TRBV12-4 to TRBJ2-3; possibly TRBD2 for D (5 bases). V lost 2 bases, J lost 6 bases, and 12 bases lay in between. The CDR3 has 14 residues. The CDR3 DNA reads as TGTGCCAGCAGTTTAAGTCTGCCGGGGGATACGCAGTATTTT. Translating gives CASSLSLPGDTQYF.

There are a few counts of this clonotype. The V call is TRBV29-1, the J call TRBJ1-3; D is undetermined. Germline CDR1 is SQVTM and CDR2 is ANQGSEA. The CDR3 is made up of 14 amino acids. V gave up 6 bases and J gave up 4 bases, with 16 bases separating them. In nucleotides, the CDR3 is TGCAGCGTGACCTTTCCTGCAAGCGGAAACACCATATATTTT. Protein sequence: CSVTFPASGNTIYF.

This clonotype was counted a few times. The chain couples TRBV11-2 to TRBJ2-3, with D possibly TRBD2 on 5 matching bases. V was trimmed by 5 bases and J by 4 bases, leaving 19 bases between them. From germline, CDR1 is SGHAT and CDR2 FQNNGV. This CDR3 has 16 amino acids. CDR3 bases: TGTGCCAGCAGCCGAACTAGGGAACGAGGTGCAGATACGCAGTATTTT. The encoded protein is CASSRTRERGADTQYF.

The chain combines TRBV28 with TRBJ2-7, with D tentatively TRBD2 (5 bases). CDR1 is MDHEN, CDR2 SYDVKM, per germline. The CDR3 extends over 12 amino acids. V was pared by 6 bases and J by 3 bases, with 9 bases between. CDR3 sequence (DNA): TGTGCCAGCAGACTAGGAGGCTACGAGCAGTACTTC. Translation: CASRLGGYEQYF.

The CDR3 loop is CASSSDRGTSPLHF. The CDR3 DNA reads as TGCGCCAGCAGCTCGGACAGGGGAACTTCACCCCTCCACTTT. The chain employs TRBV5-1 and TRBJ1-6; 9 bases fit TRBD1. V was pared by 3 bases and J by 9 bases, with 4 bases of the junction left unmatched. Germline values: CDR1 SGHRS, CDR2 YFSETQ. The CDR3 consists of 14 residues.

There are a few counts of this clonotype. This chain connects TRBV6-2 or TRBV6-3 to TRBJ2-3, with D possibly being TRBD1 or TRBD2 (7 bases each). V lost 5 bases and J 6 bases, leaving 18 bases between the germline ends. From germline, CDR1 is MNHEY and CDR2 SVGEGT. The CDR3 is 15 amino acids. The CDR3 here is CASSPGGALTDTQYF. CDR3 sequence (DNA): TGTGCCAGCAGTCCAGGGGGGGCCCTCACGGATACGCAGTATTTT.

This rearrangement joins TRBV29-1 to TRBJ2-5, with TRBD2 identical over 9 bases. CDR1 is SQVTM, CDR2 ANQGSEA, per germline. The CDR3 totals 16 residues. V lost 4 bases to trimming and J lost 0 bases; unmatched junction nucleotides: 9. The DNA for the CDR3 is TGCAGCGTTGGAGGGGCTAGCGGGGCGTACCAAGAGACCCAGTACTTC. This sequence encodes CSVGGASGAYQETQYF.

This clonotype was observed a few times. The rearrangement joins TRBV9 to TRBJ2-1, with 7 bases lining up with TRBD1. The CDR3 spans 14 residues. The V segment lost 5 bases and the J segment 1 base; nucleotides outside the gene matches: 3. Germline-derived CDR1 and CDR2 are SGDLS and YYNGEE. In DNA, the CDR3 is TGTGCCAGCAGTTCGGGACAGTCCTACAATGAGCAGTTCTTC. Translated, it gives CASSSGQSYNEQFF.

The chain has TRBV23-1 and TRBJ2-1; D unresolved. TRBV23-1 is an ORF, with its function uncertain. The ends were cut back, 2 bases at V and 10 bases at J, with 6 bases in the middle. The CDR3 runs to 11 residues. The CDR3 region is CASSQRKEQFF. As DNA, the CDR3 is TGCGCCAGCAGTCAACGTAAGGAGCAGTTCTTC.

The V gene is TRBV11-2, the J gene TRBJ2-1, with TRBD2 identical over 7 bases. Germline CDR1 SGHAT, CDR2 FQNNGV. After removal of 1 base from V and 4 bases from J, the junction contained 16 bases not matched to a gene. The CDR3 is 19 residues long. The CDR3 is CASSLGRWLAEALYNEQFF. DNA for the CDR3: TGTGCCAGCAGCTTAGGGAGATGGCTAGCGGAGGCCCTTTACAATGAGCAGTTCTTC.

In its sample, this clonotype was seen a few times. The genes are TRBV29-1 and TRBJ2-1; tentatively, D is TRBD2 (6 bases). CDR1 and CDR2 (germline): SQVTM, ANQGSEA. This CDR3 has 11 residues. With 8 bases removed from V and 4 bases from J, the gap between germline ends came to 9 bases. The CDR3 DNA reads TGCAGCCCGGGACTTTACAATGAGCAGTTCTTC. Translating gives CSPGLYNEQFF.

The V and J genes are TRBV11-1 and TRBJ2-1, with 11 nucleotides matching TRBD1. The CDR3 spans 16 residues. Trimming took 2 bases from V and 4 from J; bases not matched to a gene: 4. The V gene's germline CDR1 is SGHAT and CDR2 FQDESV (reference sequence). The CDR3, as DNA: TGTGCCAGCAGCTTAAGTGGGGACAGGGGGTACAATGAGCAGTTCTTC. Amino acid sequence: CASSLSGDRGYNEQFF.

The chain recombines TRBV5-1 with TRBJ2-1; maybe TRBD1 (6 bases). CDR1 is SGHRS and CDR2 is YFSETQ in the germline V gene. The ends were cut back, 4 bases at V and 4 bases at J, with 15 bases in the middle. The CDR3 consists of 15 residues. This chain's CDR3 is CASSTAGEGYNEQFF. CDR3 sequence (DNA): TGCGCCAGCAGCACGGCAGGGGAAGGGTACAATGAGCAGTTCTTC.